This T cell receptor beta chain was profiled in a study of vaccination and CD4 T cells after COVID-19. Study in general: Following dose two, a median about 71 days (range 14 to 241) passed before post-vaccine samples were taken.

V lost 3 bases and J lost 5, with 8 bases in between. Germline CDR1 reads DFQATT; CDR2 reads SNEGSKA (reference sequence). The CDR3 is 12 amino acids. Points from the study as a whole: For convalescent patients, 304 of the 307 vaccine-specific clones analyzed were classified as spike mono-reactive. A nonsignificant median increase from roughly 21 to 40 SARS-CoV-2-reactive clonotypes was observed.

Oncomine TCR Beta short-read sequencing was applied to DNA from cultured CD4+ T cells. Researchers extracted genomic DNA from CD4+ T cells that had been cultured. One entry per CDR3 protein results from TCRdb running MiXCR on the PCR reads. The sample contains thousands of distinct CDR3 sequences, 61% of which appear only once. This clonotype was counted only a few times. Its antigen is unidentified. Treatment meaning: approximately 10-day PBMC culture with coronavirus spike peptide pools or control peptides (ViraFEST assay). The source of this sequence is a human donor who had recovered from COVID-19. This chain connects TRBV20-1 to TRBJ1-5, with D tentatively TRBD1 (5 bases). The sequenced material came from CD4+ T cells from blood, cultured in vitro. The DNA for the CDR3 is TGCAGTGCTAGCGGGGCTGATCAGCCCCAGCATTTT. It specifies CSASGADQPQHF.